This T cell receptor (beta chain) was sequenced in a study of T-cell reconstitution after alpha-beta-depleted transplantation in children. Germline V gene sequence: CDR1 MRHNA, CDR2 SNTAGT. Trimming took off 8 bases at V and 7 bases at J, with 24 bases between the two ends. This CDR3 is 16 amino acids long. Overall study results and limits: It was surviving recipient T cells and thymic progenitors that gave some patients high TCRbeta diversity at day 60. Alpha-beta T cells present about two months after transplant were reported to originate from several hundred expanded graft clones. A year had passed since transplant, and T-cell counts and diversity by then came mostly from newly produced T cells.

A library of TCRbeta sequences, prepared with unique molecular identifiers, was generated. TCRdb re-called the PCR reads with MiXCR, one entry per CDR3 protein. The sample yields about 300,000 distinct CDR3 sequences, over 7% seen once. Turning to this clonotype: Its antigen is undetermined.

The gene calls are TRBV6-4 and TRBJ1-5; perhaps TRBD1 as D (5 bases). This specimen was peripheral blood, taken 360 days after TCRalphabeta/CD19-depleted stem cell transplant. This clonotype was obtained from a female patient between 2 and 15 years old who had a stem cell transplant for Fanconi anemia, so the T cells may come from the graft donor. The CDR3 sequence is CASLGSNRNSGQPQHF. The CDR3 DNA reads TGTGCCAGCCTCGGATCCAACAGGAATTCAGGCCAGCCCCAGCATTTT.